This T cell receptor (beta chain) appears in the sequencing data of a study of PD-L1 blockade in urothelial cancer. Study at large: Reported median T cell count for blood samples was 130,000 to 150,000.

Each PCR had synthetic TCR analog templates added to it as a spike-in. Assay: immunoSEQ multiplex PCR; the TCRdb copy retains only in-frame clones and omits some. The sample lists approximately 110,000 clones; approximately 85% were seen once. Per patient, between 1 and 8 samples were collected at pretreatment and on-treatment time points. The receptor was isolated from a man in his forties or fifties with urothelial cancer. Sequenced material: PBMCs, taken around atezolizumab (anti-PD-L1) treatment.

The CDR3 bases are TGCGCCAGCAGCCCGACTAGCGGGAGGGCCATCCCATCCTACGAGCAGTACTTC. Its protein is CASSPTSGRAIPSYEQYF. This chain uses TRBV4-1 with TRBJ2-7; 14 bases map to TRBD2. Germline lookup yields CDR1 MGHRA and CDR2 YSYEKL. V dropped 4 bases and J dropped 1; count of bases not matched to a gene: 9. The CDR3 contains 18 residues.